One and the same sample provided the 8 T cell receptor beta chains below, sequenced in a study of control samples from healthy donors and cancer patients. Clones were read by immunoSEQ multiplex PCR, and TCRdb kept only the in-frame ones, dropping some. The sample holds 100,000 to 150,000 clones, 92% seen once. The sequenced material came from blood. Receptor source: a woman aged 45 to 65 in good health.

The chain is built from TRBV7-8 and TRBJ2-3; 9 bases match TRBD1. V trimming: 3 bases; J trimming: 5 bases; junction bases outside the gene matches: 6. The CDR3 is 15 residues long. The germline V gene has CDR1 SGHVS and CDR2 FQNEAQ. CDR3 sequence (DNA): TGTGCCAGCAGCTTGAACAGGGGGCAGGGAGATACGCAGTATTTT. Its translation: CASSLNRGQGDTQYF.

The chain links TRBV19 to TRBJ1-1; D perhaps matches TRBD1 (5 bases). Deletions cut 5 bases from V and 1 base from J, with 14 bases between. The CDR3 extends over 15 amino acids. Germline-derived CDR1 and CDR2 are LNHDA and SQIVND (reference sequence). The CDR3 DNA follows: TGTGCCAGTAGTCCCCCACTAGGGGCGAACACTGAAGCTTTCTTT. Protein product: CASSPPLGANTEAFF.

V gene TRBV11-2 combines with J gene TRBJ2-5; unclear D gene. The length of the CDR3 is 15 residues. The germline CDR1 and CDR2 sequences are SGHAT and FQNNGV. The V and J ends lost 0 bases and 4 bases respectively, with 12 bases between them. This CDR3 is CASSLDLGSGETQYF. DNA of the CDR3: TGTGCCAGCAGCTTAGACCTAGGGTCAGGAGAGACCCAGTACTTC.

The genes are TRBV14 and TRBJ1-4; D gene ambiguous. The germline V gene encodes CDR1 SGHDN and CDR2 FVKESK. V shed 4 bases and J shed 11 bases, with 23 bases lying between them. The CDR3 is 16 residues long. Here the CDR3 reads CASSPLGPVQPGKLFF. The CDR3 bases are TGTGCCAGCAGCCCTCTTGGACCTGTTCAACCGGGGAAACTGTTTTTT.

The chain links TRBV27 to TRBJ2-5; no clear D. Germline V gene lookup returns CDR1 MNHEY and CDR2 SMNVEV (reference sequence). Trimming stripped 0 bases from V and 0 bases from J, with 8 bases between. CDR3 length: 15 residues. The CDR3 DNA is TGTGCCAGCAGTTTATCATGGCAGTACCAAGAGACCCAGTACTTC. This codes for CASSLSWQYQETQYF.

The CDR3 loop is CASGRDYEQYF. CDR3 sequence (DNA): TGTGCTAGTGGTCGGGACTACGAGCAGTACTTC. The chain has TRBV12-5 and TRBJ2-7, with a tentative D call TRBD2 (5 bases). CDR3 length: 11 residues. Germline CDR1 reads LGHNT; CDR2 reads FRNRAP. V shed 5 bases and J shed 3 bases, with 5 bases lying between them.

The V and J genes are TRBV4-1 and TRBJ2-1; TRBD2 agrees at 8 bases. This CDR3 region has 13 residues. V lost 0 bases and J lost 16; bases outside the gene matches: 8. Germline V gene data show CDR1 as MGHRA and CDR2 as YSYEKL. The CDR3 protein is CASSQESAGGHFF. Written as DNA, the CDR3 is TGCGCCAGCAGCCAAGAGTCGGCGGGAGGACACTTCTTC.

The chain joins TRBV13 to TRBJ2-2, with TRBD1 matching 10 bases. J lost 7 bases, V lost 5 bases, and 7 bases had no gene match. Germline CDR1 PRHDT, CDR2 FYEKMQ (reference sequence). The CDR3 totals 15 residues. The CDR3, as DNA: TGTGCCAGCAGCCTCGGGACAGGGGTAAACGGGGAGCTGTTTTTT. Its translation is CASSLGTGVNGELFF.